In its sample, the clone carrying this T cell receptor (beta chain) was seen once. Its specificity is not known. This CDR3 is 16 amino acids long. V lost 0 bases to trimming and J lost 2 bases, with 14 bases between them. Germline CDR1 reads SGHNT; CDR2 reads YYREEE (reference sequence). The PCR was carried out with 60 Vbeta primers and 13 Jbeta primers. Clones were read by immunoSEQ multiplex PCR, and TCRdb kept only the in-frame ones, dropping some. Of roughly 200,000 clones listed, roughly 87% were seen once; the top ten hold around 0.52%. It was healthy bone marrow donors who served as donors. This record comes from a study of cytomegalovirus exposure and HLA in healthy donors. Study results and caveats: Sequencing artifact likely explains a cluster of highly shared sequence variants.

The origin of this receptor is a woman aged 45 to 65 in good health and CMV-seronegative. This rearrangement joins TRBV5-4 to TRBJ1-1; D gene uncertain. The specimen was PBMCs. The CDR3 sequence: CASSLASGVANTEAFF. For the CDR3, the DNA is TGTGCCAGCAGCTTGGCGTCGGGTGTAGCAAACACTGAAGCTTTCTTT.